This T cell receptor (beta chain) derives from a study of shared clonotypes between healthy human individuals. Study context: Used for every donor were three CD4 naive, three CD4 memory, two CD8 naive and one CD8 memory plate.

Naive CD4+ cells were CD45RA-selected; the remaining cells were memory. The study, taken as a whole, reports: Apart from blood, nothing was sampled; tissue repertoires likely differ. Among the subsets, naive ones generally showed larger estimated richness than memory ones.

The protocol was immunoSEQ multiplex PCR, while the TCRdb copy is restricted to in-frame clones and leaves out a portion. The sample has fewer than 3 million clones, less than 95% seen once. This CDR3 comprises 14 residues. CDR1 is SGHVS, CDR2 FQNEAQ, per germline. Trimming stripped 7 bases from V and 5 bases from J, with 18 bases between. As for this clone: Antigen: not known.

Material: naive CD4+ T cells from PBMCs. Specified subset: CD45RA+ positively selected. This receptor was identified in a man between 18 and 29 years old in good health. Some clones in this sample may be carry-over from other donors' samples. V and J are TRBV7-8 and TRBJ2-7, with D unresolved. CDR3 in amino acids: CASTPPVHVDEQYF. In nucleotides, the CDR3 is TGTGCCAGCACTCCGCCGGTGCACGTGGACGAGCAGTACTTC.